This TCR beta chain stems from a study of blood T cells in healthy people across ages. The CDR3 spans 15 residues. The germline V gene encodes CDR1 SGHTA and CDR2 FQGNSA. Trimming cost V 0 bases and J 4 bases; bases outside gene matches: 6. General study results and limits: Roughly linear declines in TCR beta diversity per million T cells occurred with age. Conclusively comparing naive with antigen-experienced cells was impossible with unsorted PBMCs.

This clonotype was seen just once. Its cognate antigen is unknown. Peripheral blood from each donor was collected in a volume of approximately 9.2 milliliters. Alongside a J-beta primer mix, a sample-barcoded 5' primer served in a second PCR lasting about 7 to 11 cycles. With 12 random nucleotides, a template-switch adaptor tagged each individual cDNA molecule. TCRdb fed the 5' RACE reads into MiXCR, producing one record per CDR3 protein. The sample includes under 800,000 distinct CDR3 sequences, around 46% of them seen just once. The sequenced material came from blood. The chain links TRBV7-2 to TRBJ2-7; 7 positions match TRBD1. This receptor was taken from a woman between 55 and 75 years old in good health. CDR3 region: CASSLAITGDYEQYF. Written as DNA, the CDR3 is TGTGCCAGCAGCTTAGCGATAACAGGGGATTACGAGCAGTACTTC.